The 32 T cell receptor beta chains in this list originate from one sample, sequenced in a study of PD-L1 blockade in urothelial cancer. Some clones are missing from TCRdb's copy, which holds only in-frame ones; the method was immunoSEQ multiplex PCR. In the table there are roughly 63,000 clones, 80% to 90% of which are singletons. As for time point: pretreatment peripheral blood. Source: PBMCs, taken around atezolizumab (anti-PD-L1) treatment. The source of these receptors is a man aged 65-85 years with urothelial cancer.

The chain joins TRBV28 to TRBJ1-3; tentative D call: TRBD1 (5 bases). V lost 3 bases to trimming and J lost 8 bases, with 20 bases between them. This CDR3 has 16 amino acids. Germline V gives CDR1 MDHEN, CDR2 SYDVKM. The CDR3 DNA is TGTGCCAGCAGTTTTCGGGGGGACCCCTTTCGGGACACCATATATTTT. Translation: CASSFRGDPFRDTIYF.

V gene TRBV7-8 combines with J gene TRBJ1-4; D perhaps matches TRBD1 (6 bases). Trimming stripped 0 bases from V and 5 bases from J, with 19 bases between. Germline-derived CDR1 and CDR2 are SGHVS and FQNEAQ. This CDR3 contains 18 residues. CDR3: CASSLAGGGQGLNEKLFF. Written as DNA, the CDR3 is TGTGCCAGCAGCTTAGCTGGAGGAGGTCAGGGGCTAAATGAAAAACTGTTTTTT.

J is TRBJ1-4 and V is TRBV5-1, with no clear D. Germline CDR1 reads SGHRS; CDR2 reads YFSETQ. The CDR3 loop spans 15 amino acids. V lost 0 bases and J 5 bases, leaving 11 bases between the germline ends. CDR3 DNA: TGCGCCAGCAGCTTGGATAACTCCGGGAATGAAAAACTGTTTTTT. It encodes CASSLDNSGNEKLFF.

V usage is TRBV7-9 and J usage is TRBJ1-5; 7 bases align to TRBD1. CDR3 length: 16 amino acids. V dropped 6 bases and J dropped 4; count of bases not matched to a gene: 12. The germline V gene has CDR1 SEHNR and CDR2 FQNEAQ (reference sequence). CDR3 bases: TGTGCCAGCAGTTCCGACCGACAGGGATGGAATCAGCCCCAGCATTTT. Protein sequence: CASSSDRQGWNQPQHF.

A single count supports this clone. The chain couples TRBV12-5 to TRBJ2-4; 9 bases are shared with TRBD1. With 5 bases clipped from V and 5 bases from J, the junction kept 10 bases outside the gene matches. This CDR3 is built from 16 residues. CDR1 is LGHNT and CDR2 is FRNRAP in the germline V gene. DNA for the CDR3: TGTGCTAGTGGTCCAAGGGGACAGGGATCCCAAAACATTCAGTACTTC. Translated, it gives CASGPRGQGSQNIQYF.

The rearrangement uses TRBV19 and TRBJ1-2, with 10 bases identical to TRBD1. Germline CDR1 reads LNHDA; CDR2 reads SQIVND (reference sequence). V shed 7 bases and J 7 bases; nucleotides not matched to a gene: 15. There are 16 residues in the CDR3. The DNA for the CDR3 is TGTGCCAGTAAGAGTCTGCACCGGGACAGGGGTTCTGGCTACACCTTC. Protein sequence: CASKSLHRDRGSGYTF. Full variable domain (outside the CDR3, taken from reference TRBV19 and TRBJ1-2): DGGITQSPKYLFRKEGQNVTLSCEQNLNHDAMYWYRQDPGQGLRLIYYSQIVNDFQKGDIAEGYSVSREKKESFPLTVTSAQKNPTAFYLCASKSLHRDRGSGYTFGSGTRLTVV.

This clone was detected only a few times. V is TRBV5-4 and J is TRBJ1-1; TRBD1 might be the D (6 bases). Deletions cut 4 bases from V and 1 base from J, with 14 bases between. In germline, CDR1 is SGHNT, CDR2 YYREEE (reference sequence). This CDR3 is 15 amino acids long. The CDR3 DNA follows: TGTGCCAGCAGCCGCCCCAGGACAGAGAACACTGAAGCTTTCTTT. Translation gives CASSRPRTENTEAFF.

V and J are TRBV9 and TRBJ1-2; D possibly corresponds to TRBD1 (6 bases). Germline V gene lookup returns CDR1 SGDLS and CDR2 YYNGEE. Trimming stripped 1 base from V and 8 bases from J, with 21 bases between. The CDR3 totals 16 residues. The CDR3 spells CASSVTWTASVGGYTF. The DNA of the CDR3 is TGTGCCAGCAGCGTAACCTGGACAGCTTCTGTAGGAGGCTACACCTTC.

This chain links TRBV5-1 with TRBJ1-2, with 10 positions matching TRBD1. The CDR3 spans 15 residues. V lost 4 bases and J lost 8; bases outside the gene matches: 11. Germline-derived CDR1 and CDR2 are SGHRS and YFSETQ. In DNA, the CDR3 is TGCGCCAGCAGCCCGGTGGACAGGGGGTTAGGGGGCTACACCTTC. Amino acids: CASSPVDRGLGGYTF.

The chain uses TRBV5-1 and TRBJ2-7, with TRBD1 matching over 9 bases. There are 15 residues in the CDR3. With V trimmed by 3 bases and J by 0 bases, 4 bases remained unmatched. CDR1 is SGHRS and CDR2 is YFSETQ in the germline V gene. The CDR3 DNA sequence: TGCGCCAGCAGCTATACAGGGGGCGGCTCCTACGAGCAGTACTTC. As protein: CASSYTGGGSYEQYF.

This clone was counted once. The chain couples TRBV9 to TRBJ1-1, with D possibly being TRBD1 (5 bases). Germline V lookup: CDR1 SGDLS, CDR2 YYNGEE. The CDR3 totals 17 residues. V was clipped by 4 bases and J by 1 base, with 20 bases between them. The CDR3 DNA sequence: TGTGCCAGCAGCCCCGGGGGGTGGGGACTCAAGAACACTGAAGCTTTCTTT. This encodes CASSPGGWGLKNTEAFF.

The gene calls are TRBV7-3 and TRBJ2-3; D remains unclear. CDR3 length equals 13 residues. In germline, CDR1 is SGHTA, CDR2 FQGTGA. Trimming left V 2 bases short and J 2 bases short, with 5 bases between. For the CDR3, the DNA is TGTGCCAGCAGCTTAGCGAACACAGATACGCAGTATTTT. Protein sequence: CASSLANTDTQYF.

The rearrangement joins TRBV7-9 to TRBJ1-2, with a weak D call TRBD1 (5 bases). CDR1 and CDR2 (germline): SEHNR, FQNEAQ (reference sequence). Trimming cost V 7 bases and J 2 bases, with 14 bases left between them. This CDR3 has 14 residues. CDR3 nucleotides: TGTGCCAGCACCCCTGGGGCGGAGAACTATGGCTACACCTTC. Encoded protein: CASTPGAENYGYTF. Full variable domain (missing parts from reference TRBV7-9 and TRBJ1-2): DTGVSQNPRHKITKRGQNVTFRCDPISEHNRLYWYRQTLGQGPEFLTYFQNEAQLEKSRLLSDRFSAERPKGSFSTLEIQRTEQGDSAMYLCASTPGAENYGYTFGSGTRLTVV.

The V call is TRBV7-8, the J call TRBJ2-5, with 10 bases fitting TRBD1. There are 17 residues in the CDR3. The V gene end was trimmed by 1 base and the J gene end by 5 bases; junction bases not matched to a gene: 10. Germline CDR1 reads SGHVS; CDR2 reads FQNEAQ. The CDR3 loop reads CASSLDRGTGVAETQYF. CDR3 nucleotides: TGTGCCAGCAGCTTAGATCGGGGGACAGGGGTTGCGGAGACCCAGTACTTC.

The rearrangement uses TRBV5-6 and TRBJ1-2; 9 bases agree with TRBD1. V was clipped by 3 bases and J by 5 bases; unmatched bases: 8. The CDR3 totals 15 residues. CDR1 and CDR2 from the germline V gene are SGHDT and YYEEEE. CDR3 in DNA: TGTGCCAGCAGCTCCCCGGGACAGGGCTTTTATGGCTACACCTTC. It specifies CASSSPGQGFYGYTF.

For this clone: One end of the junction is discordant with germline, which a read error may explain. The chain carries TRBV12-5 and TRBJ2-7; D may be TRBD2 (6 bases). This CDR3 comprises 13 residues. From germline, CDR1 is LGHNT and CDR2 FRNRAP. The CDR3 is CASGGGTNGVVHF. CDR3 coding DNA: TGTGCTAGTGGTGGGGGGACGAACGGTGTGGTGCACTTC.

This chain joins TRBV21-1 and TRBJ1-3; the D call TRBD1 from the table was never checked on the DNA. TRBV21-1 counts as a pseudogene. This CDR3 spans 16 amino acids. Here the CDR3 reads CASSKAPDISGNTIYF. CDR3 DNA: TGTGCCAGCAGCAAAGCGCCGGACATCTCTGGAAACACCATATATTTT.

This sequence joins TRBV28 and TRBJ2-1, with 11 nucleotides matching TRBD1. After removal of 2 bases from V and 8 bases from J, the junction contained 2 bases not matched to a gene. CDR1 is MDHEN and CDR2 is SYDVKM in the germline V gene. This CDR3 spans 14 amino acids. The CDR3 protein is CASSLGTGGDEQFF. CDR3 sequence (DNA): TGTGCCAGCAGTTTAGGGACAGGGGGAGATGAGCAGTTCTTC. Filled out from reference TRBV28 and TRBJ2-1, the complete variable domain reads DVKVTQSSRYLVKRTGEKVFLECVQDMDHENMFWYRQDPGLGLRLIYFSYDVKMKEKGDIPEGYSVSREKKERFSLILESASTNQTSMYLCASSLGTGGDEQFFGPGTRLTVL.

The J gene is TRBJ2-1, the V gene TRBV2, with 10 bases fitting TRBD2. The V and J ends lost 10 bases and 4 bases, in that order; junction bases with no gene match: 4. The length of the CDR3 is 13 residues. Germline-derived CDR1 and CDR2 are SNHLY and FYNNEI. The CDR3 DNA sequence: TGTGCCACCCCTAGCGGGGGTTACAATGAGCAGTTCTTC. This translates into CATPSGGYNEQFF. Combining the CDR3 with reference TRBV2 and TRBJ2-1 gives the whole variable domain EPEVTQTPSHQVTQMGQEVILRCVPISNHLYFYWYRQILGQKVEFLVSFYNNEISEKSEIFDDQFSVERPDGSNFTLKIRSTKLEDSAMYFCATPSGGYNEQFFGPGTRLTVL.

This clone appeared a few times. This sequence joins TRBV5-1 and TRBJ2-3, with 8 bases aligning to TRBD1. V shed 4 bases, J shed 2 bases, and the junction held 6 bases outside the gene matches. The germline gives CDR1 SGHRS, CDR2 YFSETQ. This CDR3 region has 15 residues. CDR3: CASSGGTGITDTQYF. In DNA, the CDR3 is TGCGCCAGCAGCGGCGGGACAGGCATCACAGATACGCAGTATTTT.

The rearrangement joins TRBV5-1 to TRBJ2-3, with 10 bases fitting TRBD2. Trimming took 3 bases from V and 0 from J; bases not matched to a gene: 10. This CDR3 has 18 amino acids. Germline V gene data show CDR1 as SGHRS and CDR2 as YFSETQ. CDR3 in DNA: TGCGCCAGCAGCTCGAACCCGCTAGCGGGAGTAAGCACAGATACGCAGTATTTT. The encoded protein is CASSSNPLAGVSTDTQYF.

V gene TRBV5-1 combines with J gene TRBJ2-1, with 10 nucleotides matching TRBD2. V lost 4 bases and J lost 8; bases outside the gene matches: 12. This CDR3 spans 16 amino acids. Germline V CDR1 and CDR2: SGHRS, YFSETQ. CDR3 nucleotide sequence: TGCGCCAGCAGCCAAATAGCGGGAGGTCTAGGCGATGAGCAGTTCTTC. Its protein is CASSQIAGGLGDEQFF.

This sequence joins TRBV7-9 and TRBJ2-5; tentative D call: TRBD2 (6 bases). V was clipped by 5 bases and J by 0 bases, with 13 bases between them. Looked up from germline, CDR1 is SEHNR and CDR2 is FQNEAQ (reference sequence). This CDR3 comprises 15 residues. For the CDR3, the DNA is TGTGCCAGCAGCCAGCTAGGACTACACCAAGAGACCCAGTACTTC. Amino acid sequence: CASSQLGLHQETQYF.

The chain has TRBV19 and TRBJ1-1; D gene ambiguous. V was pared by 4 bases and J by 0 bases, with 6 bases between. This CDR3 region has 13 residues. Germline V lookup: CDR1 LNHDA, CDR2 SQIVND (reference sequence). CDR3 sequence: CASSTPVNTEAFF. In DNA, the CDR3 is TGTGCCAGTAGTACCCCAGTGAACACTGAAGCTTTCTTT. The whole variable domain, filled in from reference TRBV19 and TRBJ1-1, reads DGGITQSPKYLFRKEGQNVTLSCEQNLNHDAMYWYRQDPGQGLRLIYYSQIVNDFQKGDIAEGYSVSREKKESFPLTVTSAQKNPTAFYLCASSTPVNTEAFFGQGTRLTVV.

The rearrangement joins TRBV19 to TRBJ1-2; TRBD1 is a possible D gene (6 bases). CDR3 length: 15 amino acids. Trimming pared 8 bases from V and 4 bases from J, leaving 20 bases between. CDR1 and CDR2 from the germline V gene are LNHDA and SQIVND (reference sequence). CDR3 sequence: CASLSLRDKGYGYTF. CDR3 coding DNA: TGTGCCAGTCTTTCCCTACGGGACAAGGGCTATGGCTACACCTTC.

The J gene is TRBJ1-2, the V gene TRBV5-4; D may be TRBD1 (6 bases). The CDR3 consists of 14 residues. Germline lookup yields CDR1 SGHNT and CDR2 YYREEE (reference sequence). Between the trimmed V and J ends, which lost 3 bases and 8 bases, there was a span of 17 bases. CDR3 amino acids: CASSSIGTNGGYTF. CDR3 nucleotides: TGTGCCAGCAGCTCGATAGGGACAAACGGCGGCTACACCTTC.

The chain's CDR3 is CASSIPTGAYNEQFF. The CDR3 region has the DNA TGTGCCAGCAGCATTCCGACAGGGGCTTACAATGAGCAGTTCTTC. The chain links TRBV5-4 to TRBJ2-1; 8 bases line up with TRBD1. CDR1 is SGHNT, CDR2 YYREEE, per germline (reference sequence). Trimming cost V 4 bases and J 4 bases; bases outside gene matches: 7. The CDR3 is 15 amino acids.

The chain combines TRBV5-1 with TRBJ1-1, with D possibly TRBD1 on 5 matching bases. CDR1 and CDR2 from the germline V gene are SGHRS and YFSETQ. The CDR3 runs to 14 residues. V was shortened by 4 bases and J by 1 base, with 11 bases between the two germline ends. The DNA for the CDR3 is TGCGCCAGCAGCATAGGACAATCGAACACTGAAGCTTTCTTT. This sequence encodes CASSIGQSNTEAFF. Full variable domain (rest looked up from reference TRBV5-1 and TRBJ1-1): KAGVTQTPRYLIKTRGQQVTLSCSPISGHRSVSWYQQTPGQGLQFLFEYFSETQRNKGNFPGRFSGRQFSNSRSEMNVSTLELGDSALYLCASSIGQSNTEAFFGQGTRLTVV.

V usage is TRBV2 and J usage is TRBJ2-1; 11 nucleotides line up with TRBD2. V lost 7 bases and J lost 7; bases outside the gene matches: 3. The V gene's germline CDR1 is SNHLY and CDR2 FYNNEI. The CDR3 runs 13 residues. CDR3 DNA sequence: TGTGCCAGCACTGGGACTAGCGGTAATGAGCAGTTCTTC. Protein product: CASTGTSGNEQFF.

V usage is TRBV5-6 and J usage is TRBJ2-6, with D perhaps matching TRBD1 (6 bases). This CDR3 has 14 residues. V dropped 4 bases and J dropped 2 bases, with 7 bases sitting between them. Germline CDR1 is SGHDT and CDR2 is YYEEEE. The CDR3 bases are TGTGCCAGCAGCGCAGGGGCTGGGGCCAACGTCCTGACTTTC. It translates to CASSAGAGANVLTF.

The rearrangement links TRBV5-6 to TRBJ1-2, with 9 bases aligning to TRBD1. The CDR3 consists of 14 residues. Losses at the gene ends were 4 bases for V and 6 bases for J; bases not matched to a gene: 7. CDR1 SGHDT and CDR2 YYEEEE come from the germline V gene. The CDR3 here is CASSLTGGSDGYTF. CDR3 sequence (DNA): TGTGCCAGCAGCCTAACAGGGGGCTCGGATGGCTACACCTTC.

V is TRBV7-2 and J is TRBJ2-7; 8 bases agree with TRBD2. The germline CDR1 and CDR2 sequences are SGHTA and FQGNSA. The J segment lost 0 bases and the V segment lost 3 bases, leaving 1 base of the junction unmatched. The CDR3 is made up of 14 amino acids. Here the CDR3 DNA reads TGTGCCAGCAGCTTCAGCGGGAGCTCCTACGAGCAGTACTTC. The encoded protein is CASSFSGSSYEQYF.